This T cell receptor (beta chain) was identified during a study of Ad26.COV2.S vaccination and SARS-CoV-2 variants. For the study at large: The COV1001 Ad26.COV2.S trial arm included the donor. Participants got Ad26.COV2.S intramuscularly, once or twice 56 days apart.

As to treatment: some 19 received Ad26.COV2.S at low or high dose, single or two shots; several received placebo; per-sample allocation not given. Day 63 after the first vaccine or placebo injection was the time point for sampling. CDR3 size: 12 residues. Trimming left V 0 bases short and J 7 bases short, with 3 bases between. In germline, CDR1 is SGHAT, CDR2 FQNNGV. Method: immunoSEQ multiplex PCR; TCRdb's copy keeps in-frame clones and lacks some. Here the sample spans roughly 420,000 clones, roughly 87% being singletons. J is TRBJ2-2 and V is TRBV11-2; D unresolved. The TCR comes from a person between 18 and 59 years old who received the Ad26.COV2.S COVID-19 vaccine or a placebo. Sequencing used peripheral blood, obtained in a trial of Ad26.COV2.S vaccine versus placebo. CDR3 residues: CASSLEYGELFF. In nucleotides, the CDR3 is TGTGCCAGCAGCTTAGAATACGGGGAGCTGTTTTTT.